These 6 T cell receptor beta chains were all obtained from the same sample, sequenced in a study of identical twins listed by TCRdb under 2016. The library was obtained by 5' RACE. Data came from an Illumina HiSeq 2000. TCRdb redid the processing of the public reads, applying fastp at Q25 and MiXCR, and retained in-frame beta chains. Duplicate CDR3 protein sequences are folded into a single record with the most common DNA and genes. Within this sample are 500,000 or so distinct CDR3 sequences, with around 14% of them counted one time only. Roughly 0.56% of the sample is held by the ten biggest clonotypes. This sample was also put to use in a study of yellow fever vaccine responses in identical twins.

Material for sequencing was CD4+ T cells sorted from blood. The receptors here all came from a woman under 30 in good health.

This sequence joins TRBV28 and TRBJ2-1, with D possibly being TRBD1 or TRBD2 (7 bases each). V was shortened by 7 bases and J by 5 bases, with 15 bases between the two germline ends. In germline, CDR1 is MDHEN, CDR2 SYDVKM. CDR3 length: 14 amino acids. The CDR3: CASKPGGVDNEQFF. CDR3 DNA sequence: TGTGCCAGCAAACCAGGGGGGGTAGACAATGAGCAGTTCTTC. Looking up the rest from reference TRBV28 and TRBJ2-1 gives the full variable domain: DVKVTQSSRYLVKRTGEKVFLECVQDMDHENMFWYRQDPGLGLRLIYFSYDVKMKEKGDIPEGYSVSREKKERFSLILESASTNQTSMYLCASKPGGVDNEQFFGPGTRLTVL.

V is TRBV7-9 and J is TRBJ2-3; unclear D gene. V gave up 1 base and J gave up 0 bases, with 8 bases separating them. CDR1 SEHNR and CDR2 FQNEAQ come from the germline V gene (reference sequence). The CDR3 is 15 residues long. The CDR3, as DNA: TGTGCCAGCAGCTTAGTTGTCCTTAGCACAGATACGCAGTATTTT. Translated, it gives CASSLVVLSTDTQYF.

This clonotype has a handful of counts. The chain has TRBV20-1 and TRBJ1-2; 8 bases line up with TRBD1. The CDR3 has 18 residues. Per germline, CDR1 DFQATT and CDR2 SNEGSKA (reference sequence). After removal of 2 bases from V and 5 bases from J, the junction contained 19 bases not matched to a gene. The CDR3 DNA reads as TGCAGTGCTAGATACCATGGACAGGGATCCGGCTTACCGTATGGCTACACCTTC. Protein product: CSARYHGQGSGLPYGYTF.

This chain uses TRBV3-1 with TRBJ2-4; 12 positions match TRBD2. CDR1 and CDR2 (germline): LGHDT, YNNKEL (reference sequence). The trim removed 7 bases at V and 0 bases at J, leaving 13 bases unmatched. This CDR3 spans 19 amino acids. The chain's CDR3 is CASTLAGLAGGVAKNIQYF. The DNA for the CDR3 is TGTGCCAGCACCTTGGCAGGGCTAGCGGGGGGGGTAGCCAAAAACATTCAGTACTTC.

This clonotype was counted only a few times. The V gene is TRBV12-3 or TRBV12-4, the J gene TRBJ2-5, with a tentative D call TRBD1 (6 bases). Trimming removed 6 bases from V and 2 bases from J, with 22 bases in between. The CDR3 runs to 17 residues. CDR3: CASSPLVAGDRQETQYF. In DNA, the CDR3 is TGTGCCAGCAGCCCTTTGGTGGCAGGGGATCGGCAAGAGACCCAGTACTTC.

The V call is TRBV20-1, the J call TRBJ2-1, with unresolved D. Trimming took off 4 bases at V and 5 bases at J, with 21 bases between the two ends. This CDR3 spans 16 amino acids. Germline CDR1 reads DFQATT; CDR2 reads SNEGSKA (reference sequence). The CDR3 nucleotides read TGCAGTGCTATAAACCGCGCGTGGGGTCAAAACAATGAGCAGTTCTTC. Its translation is CSAINRAWGQNNEQFF.